Listed here are 24 T cell receptor beta chains from one sample, sequenced in a study of T cell responses to AZD1222 COVID-19 vaccine. The data were produced by immunoSEQ multiplex PCR, yet TCRdb's version contains in-frame clones alone and is incomplete. The table includes around 70,000 clones, about 85% detected once. The material was peripheral blood, obtained 28 days after the second AZD1222 dose. The receptors originated from an adult who received the AZD1222 COVID-19 vaccine.

The chain couples TRBV18 to TRBJ1-1; no definite D call. Between the trimmed V and J ends, which lost 4 bases and 0 bases, there was a span of 12 bases. Germline assignment: CDR1 KGHSH and CDR2 LQKENI. There are 15 residues in the CDR3. CDR3 region: CASSQGIAVNTEAFF. The CDR3 nucleotides are TGTGCCAGCTCACAGGGTATCGCTGTGAACACTGAAGCTTTCTTT.

With regard to this clone: One end of the junction is discordant with germline, which a read error may explain. V usage is TRBV5-1 and J usage is TRBJ2-7; the D gene is possibly TRBD2 (6 bases). Looked up from germline, CDR1 is SGHRS and CDR2 is YFSETQ. The CDR3 totals 14 residues. CDR3 sequence (DNA): TGCGCCAGCAGCTTGGATGGGGGACTCTACTATCTAAACTTC. Its protein is CASSLDGGLYYLNF.

V is TRBV11-3 and J is TRBJ2-2, with D perhaps TRBD2 (8 bases). Trimming cost V 1 base and J 0 bases, with 12 bases left between them. This CDR3 has 17 residues. Germline V lookup: CDR1 SGHNT, CDR2 YENEEA. The CDR3, as DNA: TGTGCCAGCAGCTTAGGCGGGGGGACAGCGAACACCGGGGAGCTGTTTTTT. Its protein is CASSLGGGTANTGELFF.

The rearrangement uses TRBV25-1 and TRBJ1-6; 8 nucleotides line up with TRBD1. CDR3 length equals 14 residues. The trim removed 10 bases at V and 7 bases at J, leaving 9 bases unmatched. The germline CDR1 and CDR2 sequences are MGHDK and SYGVNS. The CDR3 spells CATVAGQENSPLHF. CDR3 coding DNA: TGTGCCACCGTTGCGGGACAGGAAAATTCACCCCTCCACTTT.

The chain employs TRBV6-4 and TRBJ2-1; 8 nucleotides line up with TRBD2. The CDR3 runs to 15 residues. The V gene end was trimmed by 6 bases and the J gene end by 10 bases; junction bases not matched to a gene: 14. Per the germline V gene, CDR1 is MRHNA and CDR2 is SNTAGT. The CDR3 sequence: CASSPIAGRGGEQFF. The DNA for the CDR3 is TGTGCCAGCAGCCCGATAGCGGGACGGGGTGGGGAGCAGTTCTTC.

The gene calls are TRBV5-1 and TRBJ2-3; no clear D gene. V was trimmed by 4 bases and J by 6 bases, leaving 21 bases between them. Germline loops: CDR1 SGHRS, CDR2 YFSETQ. The CDR3 is made up of 16 amino acids. The CDR3 DNA is TGCGCCAGCAGCCCCGAGCCGGAGCGCGTCGGGGATACGCAGTATTTT. Its translation is CASSPEPERVGDTQYF.

This sequence joins TRBV5-1 and TRBJ2-5, with 8 bases fitting TRBD2. V dropped 6 bases and J dropped 5; count of bases not matched to a gene: 15. This CDR3 is 16 amino acids long. Germline loops: CDR1 SGHRS, CDR2 YFSETQ. The CDR3 nucleotides read TGCGCCAGCACCATCGGAGCGGGAGATGTTTTGGAGACCCAGTACTTC. Protein sequence: CASTIGAGDVLETQYF.

This chain joins TRBV19 and TRBJ2-2; TRBD1 might be the D (6 bases). The germline V gene encodes CDR1 LNHDA and CDR2 SQIVND (reference sequence). V lost 3 bases and J 4 bases, leaving 9 bases between the germline ends. This CDR3 comprises 14 residues. The CDR3 region has the DNA TGTGCCAGTAGTATGGCAGGGGTCACCGGGGAGCTGTTTTTT. This translates into CASSMAGVTGELFF.

The J gene is TRBJ1-1, the V gene TRBV12-5; tentative D call: TRBD1 (5 bases). The CDR3 is 13 amino acids. Germline V gene lookup returns CDR1 LGHNT and CDR2 FRNRAP. V lost 0 bases, J lost 6 bases, and 8 bases lay in between. The CDR3 here is CASGLVRGAEAFF. The CDR3 DNA reads as TGTGCTAGTGGTTTGGTAAGAGGGGCTGAAGCTTTCTTT.

This clone occurred once. Its ends do not fully match the called genes, so a read error is possible. The rearrangement uses TRBV7-7 and TRBJ1-1; D not certain. Germline CDR1 reads SSHAT; CDR2 reads FNYEAQ (reference sequence). The CDR3 runs to 13 residues. The DNA of the CDR3 is TGTGCTAGCAGCTCCACAACGAACACTGAAGCTTTCTTT. Translation gives CASSSTTNTEAFF.

The V and J genes are TRBV7-2 and TRBJ2-6; D not resolved. Germline CDR1 and CDR2: SGHTA and FQGNSA. The CDR3 totals 15 residues. Between the trimmed V and J ends, which lost 5 bases and 2 bases, there was a span of 10 bases. CDR3 nucleotide sequence: TGTGCCAGCAGCCCCGGTGGGGCTGGGGCCAACGTCCTGACTTTC. Translated, it gives CASSPGGAGANVLTF.

This chain connects TRBV5-1 to TRBJ2-7; D perhaps matches TRBD1 (6 bases). CDR3 length: 16 amino acids. Germline lookup yields CDR1 SGHRS and CDR2 YFSETQ. The V gene lost 0 bases and the J gene lost 0 bases, with 13 bases spanning the gap. The CDR3 is CASSLAPGTNSYEQYF. The DNA for the CDR3 is TGCGCCAGCAGCTTGGCTCCCGGGACAAACTCCTACGAGCAGTACTTC.

This chain uses TRBV27 with TRBJ2-7; possibly TRBD2 for D (6 bases). Trimming cost V 6 bases and J 3 bases, with 12 bases left between them. Germline V gene lookup returns CDR1 MNHEY and CDR2 SMNVEV (reference sequence). The CDR3 sequence is 13 residues long. The CDR3 nucleotides are TGTGCCAGCAGCCTACTGACTAGCTACGAGCAGTACTTC. This gives the protein CASSLLTSYEQYF.

The DNA of the CDR3 is TGCGCCAGCAGCTTTTTAATCGGGGTTAAGGGCACCGGGGAGCTGTTTTTT. It encodes CASSFLIGVKGTGELFF. The chain recombines TRBV5-1 with TRBJ2-2, with D perhaps TRBD2 (5 bases). The V end lost 2 bases, the J end lost 4 bases, and 18 bases lay between the germline ends. Germline values: CDR1 SGHRS, CDR2 YFSETQ. The CDR3 spans 17 residues.

The CDR3 nucleotides are TGTGCCACCAGCAGAGACGAGGCAGTATACAATGAGCAGTTCTTC. This sequence encodes CATSRDEAVYNEQFF. The chain is built from TRBV15 and TRBJ2-1, with D unresolved. Germline CDR1 LNHNV, CDR2 YYDKDF (reference sequence). CDR3 size: 15 residues. Between the trimmed V and J ends, which lost 0 bases and 4 bases, there was a span of 10 bases.

The rearrangement links TRBV19 to TRBJ2-7, with TRBD1 matching over 10 bases. This CDR3 comprises 13 residues. Germline CDR1 and CDR2: LNHDA and SQIVND (reference sequence). CDR3 sequence: CASNPGTGVEQYF. The CDR3 bases are TGTGCTTCCAATCCGGGGACAGGGGTCGAGCAGTACTTC.

The CDR3 DNA sequence: TGTGCCACCAGTGATCGAGAGAGCACAGATACGCAGTATTTT. Protein product: CATSDRESTDTQYF. The chain joins TRBV24-1 to TRBJ2-3; the D is unclear. The length of the CDR3 is 14 residues. Germline CDR1 KGHDR, CDR2 SFDVKD. The ends were cut back, 3 bases at V and 0 bases at J, with 6 bases in the middle.

In its sample, this clone was seen a few times. The V gene is TRBV30, the J gene TRBJ2-5; TRBD2 is a possible D gene (5 bases). V was clipped by 4 bases and J by 2 bases, with 11 bases between them. Germline V CDR1 and CDR2: GTSNPN, SVGIG (reference sequence). This CDR3 has 13 amino acids. CDR3 nucleotides: TGTGCCTGGAATCTGGACTCTCAAGAGACCCAGTACTTC. Amino acid sequence: CAWNLDSQETQYF.

The genes are TRBV27 and TRBJ1-1; maybe TRBD1 (6 bases). The CDR3 extends over 16 amino acids. Trimming removed 3 bases at V and 0 bases at J, with 14 bases between. Germline CDR1 MNHEY, CDR2 SMNVEV (reference sequence). The CDR3 protein is CASSFQGRIMNTEAFF. The CDR3 bases are TGTGCCAGCAGTTTTCAGGGGCGGATCATGAACACTGAAGCTTTCTTT.

The rearrangement links TRBV21-1 to TRBJ2-1; TRBD2 is the table's D call, not checked against the DNA. TRBV21-1 is a documented pseudogene. The CDR3 extends over 11 amino acids. CDR3 sequence: CASSAGGLGLF. CDR3 nucleotides: TGTGCCAGCAGCGCGGGGGGACTGGGGCTCTTC.

This rearrangement joins TRBV19 to TRBJ2-1; possible D gene TRBD2, 5 bases. Trimming removed 8 bases from V and 8 bases from J, with 16 bases in between. This CDR3 spans 13 amino acids. Germline CDR1 reads LNHDA; CDR2 reads SQIVND (reference sequence). The CDR3 DNA reads TGTGCCAGTGGCCTAGCAATTAACGATGAGCAGTTCTTC. Protein product: CASGLAINDEQFF.

This rearrangement joins TRBV5-1 to TRBJ1-1; D is ambiguous. Germline V gives CDR1 SGHRS, CDR2 YFSETQ. The V end lost 0 bases, the J end lost 0 bases, and 18 bases lay between the germline ends. The CDR3 is 18 amino acids. CDR3 bases: TGCGCCAGCAGCTTGGCCTGGCGCGGGCGGCCGATGAACACTGAAGCTTTCTTT. Residues: CASSLAWRGRPMNTEAFF. The full variable domain, its missing parts supplied by reference TRBV5-1 and TRBJ1-1, is KAGVTQTPRYLIKTRGQQVTLSCSPISGHRSVSWYQQTPGQGLQFLFEYFSETQRNKGNFPGRFSGRQFSNSRSEMNVSTLELGDSALYLCASSLAWRGRPMNTEAFFGQGTRLTVV.

The V gene is TRBV6-1, the J gene TRBJ1-1; unclear D gene. This CDR3 spans 14 amino acids. Germline assignment: CDR1 MNHNS and CDR2 SASEGT. Trimming stripped 2 bases from V and 0 bases from J, with 7 bases between. CDR3 loop: CASSERGLNTEAFF. CDR3 bases: TGTGCCAGCAGTGAACGTGGACTGAACACTGAAGCTTTCTTT.

This chain uses TRBV7-9 with TRBJ1-5; D not resolved. CDR1 is SEHNR and CDR2 is FQNEAQ in the germline V gene (reference sequence). The CDR3 length is 14 residues. Trimming removed 5 bases from V and 0 bases from J, with 8 bases in between. In nucleotides, the CDR3 is TGTGCCAGCAGCCTTCGGGATAGCAATCAGCCCCAGCATTTT. This gives the protein CASSLRDSNQPQHF. Full variable domain (rest looked up from reference TRBV7-9 and TRBJ1-5): DTGVSQNPRHKITKRGQNVTFRCDPISEHNRLYWYRQTLGQGPEFLTYFQNEAQLEKSRLLSDRFSAERPKGSFSTLEIQRTEQGDSAMYLCASSLRDSNQPQHFGDGTRLSIL.